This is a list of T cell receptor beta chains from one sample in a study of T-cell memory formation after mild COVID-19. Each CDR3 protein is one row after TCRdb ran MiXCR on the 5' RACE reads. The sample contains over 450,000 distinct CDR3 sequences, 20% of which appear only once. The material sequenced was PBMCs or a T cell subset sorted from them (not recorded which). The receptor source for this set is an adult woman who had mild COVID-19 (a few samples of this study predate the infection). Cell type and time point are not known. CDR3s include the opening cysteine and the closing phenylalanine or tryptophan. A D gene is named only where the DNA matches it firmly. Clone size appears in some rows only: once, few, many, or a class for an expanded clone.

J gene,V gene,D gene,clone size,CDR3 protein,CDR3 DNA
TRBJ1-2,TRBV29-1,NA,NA,CSAIQGRRDGYTF,TGCAGCGCTATACAGGGAAGAAGAGATGGCTACACCTTC
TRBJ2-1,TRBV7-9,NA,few,CATHDNEQFF,TGTGCCACCCATGACAATGAGCAGTTCTTC
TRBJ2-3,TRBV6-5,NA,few,CASSSLETDSTDTQYF,TGTGCCAGCAGTTCCCTAGAGACAGATAGCACAGATACGCAGTATTTT
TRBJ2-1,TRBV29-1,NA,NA,CSVVAGHSYNEQFF,TGCAGCGTTGTGGCGGGGCACTCCTACAATGAGCAGTTCTTC
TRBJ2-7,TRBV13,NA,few,CASSLELRNYEQYF,TGTGCCAGCAGCTTAGAGCTACGCAACTACGAGCAGTACTTC
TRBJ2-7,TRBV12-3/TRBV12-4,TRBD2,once,CASSPLASGASWTEQYF,TGTGCCAGCAGTCCCTTAGCTAGCGGCGCCTCCTGGACCGAGCAGTACTTC
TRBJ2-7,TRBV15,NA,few,CATSREGVALYEQYF,TGTGCCACCAGCAGAGAGGGGGTCGCACTCTACGAGCAGTACTTC
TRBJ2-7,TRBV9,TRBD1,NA,CASSDRTGLGEQYF,TGTGCCAGCAGCGATCGGACAGGGTTGGGCGAGCAGTACTTC
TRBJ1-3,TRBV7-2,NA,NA,CASSSKFLASGNTIYF,TGTGCCAGCAGCTCCAAGTTCTTGGCCTCTGGAAACACCATATATTTT
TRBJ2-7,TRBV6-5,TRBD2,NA,CASSTLGGSYEQYF,TGTGCCAGCAGTACCTTGGGAGGGTCCTACGAGCAGTACTTC
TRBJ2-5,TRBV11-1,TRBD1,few,CASSPGQGNQETQYF,TGTGCCAGCAGCCCGGGACAGGGGAACCAAGAGACCCAGTACTTC
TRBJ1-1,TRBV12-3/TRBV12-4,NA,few,CASSLIAGSTEAFF,TGTGCCAGCAGTTTAATAGCAGGATCCACTGAAGCTTTCTTT
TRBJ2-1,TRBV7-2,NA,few,CASSEDRFYYNEQFF,TGTGCCAGCAGCGAAGACAGGTTCTACTACAATGAGCAGTTCTTC
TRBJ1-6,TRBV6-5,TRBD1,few,CASSRDSNNSPLHF,TGTGCCAGCAGCCGGGACAGTAATAATTCACCCCTCCACTTT
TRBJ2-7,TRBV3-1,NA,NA,CASSQDRDWPYEQYF,TGTGCCAGCAGCCAAGATCGGGACTGGCCCTACGAGCAGTACTTC
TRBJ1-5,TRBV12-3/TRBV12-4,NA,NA,CASTLGGGHQHF,TGTGCCAGCACCCTGGGGGGGGGTCACCAGCATTTT
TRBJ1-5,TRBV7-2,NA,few,CASSLQAVFNQPQHF,TGTGCCAGCAGCTTACAGGCCGTTTTCAATCAGCCCCAGCATTTT
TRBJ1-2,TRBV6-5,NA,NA,CASSYSRGGYTF,TGTGCCAGCAGTTACTCAAGGGGGGGCTACACCTTC
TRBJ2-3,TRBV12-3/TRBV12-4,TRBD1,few,CASSLPGQGPGDTQYF,TGTGCCAGCAGCTTACCGGGACAGGGGCCAGGAGATACGCAGTATTTT
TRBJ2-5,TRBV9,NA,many,CASSVSGGQETQYF,TGTGCCAGCAGCGTAAGTGGCGGGCAAGAGACCCAGTACTTC
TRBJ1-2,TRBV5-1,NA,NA,CASSVDGVNYGYTF,TGCGCCAGCAGCGTGGACGGGGTTAACTATGGCTACACCTTC
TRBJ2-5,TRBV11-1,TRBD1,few,CASSRRDRNQETQYF,TGTGCCAGCAGCCGCCGGGACAGAAATCAAGAGACCCAGTACTTC
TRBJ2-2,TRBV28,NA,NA,CASSFFTGELFF,TGTGCCAGCAGTTTTTTCACCGGGGAGCTGTTTTTT
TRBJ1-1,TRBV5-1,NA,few,CASSFGGRTNTEAFF,TGCGCCAGCAGCTTCGGAGGACGGACTAACACTGAAGCTTTCTTT
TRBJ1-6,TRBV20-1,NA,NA,CSARDRGGAYSPLHF,TGCAGTGCTAGAGATCGCGGGGGCGCGTATTCACCCCTCCACTTT
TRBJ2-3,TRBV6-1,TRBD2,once,CASSAVAGGTDTQYF,TGTGCCAGCAGTGCAGTAGCGGGGGGGACAGATACGCAGTATTTT
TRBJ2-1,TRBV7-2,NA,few,CASSVGPYNEQFF,TGTGCCAGCAGCGTGGGACCGTACAATGAGCAGTTCTTC
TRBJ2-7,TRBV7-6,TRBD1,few,CASSPRPPGTETYEQYF,TGTGCCAGCAGCCCTAGGCCCCCCGGGACAGAGACCTACGAGCAGTACTTC
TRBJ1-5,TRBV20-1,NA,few,CSATRQGNQPQHF,TGCAGTGCTACCCGACAGGGCAATCAGCCCCAGCATTTT
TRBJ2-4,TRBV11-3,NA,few,CASSSDGLGNIQYF,TGTGCCAGCAGCTCTGACGGACTGGGAAACATTCAGTACTTC
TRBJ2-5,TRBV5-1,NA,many,CASSFPQETQYF,TGCGCCAGCAGCTTCCCCCAAGAGACCCAGTACTTC
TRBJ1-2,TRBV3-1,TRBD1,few,CASSQVPDRAYGYTF,TGTGCCAGCAGCCAAGTCCCGGACAGGGCCTATGGCTACACCTTC
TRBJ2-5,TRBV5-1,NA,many,CASSLEGGRETQYF,TGTGCCAGCAGCTTAGAGGGGGGCCGAGAGACCCAGTACTTC
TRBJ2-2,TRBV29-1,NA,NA,CSVESRAGELFF,TGCAGCGTTGAAAGTAGGGCCGGGGAGCTGTTTTTT
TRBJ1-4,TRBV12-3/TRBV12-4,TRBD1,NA,CASGTDRVREKLFF,TGTGCCAGCGGTACGGACAGGGTTCGGGAAAAACTGTTTTTT
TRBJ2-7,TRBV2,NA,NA,CASSELITGNTYEQYF,TGTGCCAGCAGTGAGTTAATTACGGGGAATACCTACGAGCAGTACTTC
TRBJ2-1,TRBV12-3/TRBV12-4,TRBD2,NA,CASTRTSGRAGNNEQFF,TGTGCCAGCACCCGGACTAGCGGGAGGGCGGGGAACAATGAGCAGTTCTTC
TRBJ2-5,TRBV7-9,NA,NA,CASTYRGGQETQYF,TGTGCCAGCACCTATCGGGGCGGGCAAGAGACCCAGTACTTC
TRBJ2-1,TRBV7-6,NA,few,CASSPHGYQVPFF,TGTGCCAGCAGCCCCCACGGCTACCAAGTCCCGTTCTTC
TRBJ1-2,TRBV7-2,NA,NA,CASSRRGGHYGYTF,TGTGCCAGCAGCCGCAGAGGGGGGCACTATGGCTACACCTTC
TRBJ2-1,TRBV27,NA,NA,CASSQSRARDEQFF,TGTGCCAGCAGTCAGTCGCGGGCCCGCGATGAGCAGTTCTTC
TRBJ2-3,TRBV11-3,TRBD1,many,CASSSRTGIDTQYF,TGTGCCAGCAGCTCCCGGACAGGGATAGATACGCAGTATTTT
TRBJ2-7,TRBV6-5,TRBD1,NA,CASSYERTGVGEQYF,TGTGCCAGCAGTTACGAGAGGACAGGGGTGGGCGAGCAGTACTTC
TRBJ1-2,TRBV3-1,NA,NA,CASSAERVYGYTF,TGTGCCAGCAGCGCTGAGAGAGTCTATGGCTACACCTTC
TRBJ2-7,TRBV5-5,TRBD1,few,CASSQFGTAMYEQYF,TGTGCCAGCAGCCAGTTCGGGACAGCTATGTACGAGCAGTACTTC
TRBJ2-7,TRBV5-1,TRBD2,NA,CASSRTSGGSYEQYF,TGCGCCAGCAGCAGGACTAGCGGGGGCAGCTACGAGCAGTACTTC
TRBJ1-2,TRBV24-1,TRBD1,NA,CATSDPGTGTYGYTF,TGTGCCACCAGTGATCCCGGGACAGGGACCTATGGCTACACCTTC
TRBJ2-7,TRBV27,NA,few,CASSGPGRGEQYF,TGTGCCAGCAGTGGGCCGGGGAGAGGCGAGCAGTACTTC
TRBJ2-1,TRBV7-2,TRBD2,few,CASSLDGGSNEQFF,TGTGCCAGCAGCTTAGATGGCGGGAGCAATGAGCAGTTCTTC
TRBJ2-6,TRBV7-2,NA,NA,CASSATGIGANVLTF,TGTGCCAGCAGCGCCACAGGGATTGGGGCCAACGTCCTGACTTTC
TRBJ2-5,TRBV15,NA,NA,CATSRENELETQYF,TGTGCCACCAGCAGAGAAAACGAGTTGGAGACCCAGTACTTC
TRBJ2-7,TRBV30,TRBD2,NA,CAWSRTGGPYEQYF,TGTGCCTGGAGTCGGACGGGAGGGCCGTACGAGCAGTACTTC